This T cell receptor (beta chain) stems from a study of CD8 T cells in Susac syndrome. Random hexamers served to reverse transcribe roughly 0.45 to 1 ug RNA. Amplification of TCR beta CDR3 across 54 Vbeta and 13 Jbeta was performed with immunoSEQ multiplex PCR. TCRdb called the immunoSEQ multiplex PCR reads again in MiXCR, with one record for every CDR3 protein. The profile shows about 290,000 distinct CDR3 sequences, 70% to 90% of them singletons. The CDR3 covers 18 residues. Trimming pared 2 bases from V and 0 bases from J, leaving 14 bases between. CDR1 and CDR2 (germline): LGHNA, YNFKEQ. The chain uses TRBV4-2 and TRBJ2-6; the D gene could be TRBD1 or TRBD2 (5 bases each). The sequencing input was CD8+ T cells from PBMCs. This TCR was sampled from a human donor with multiple sclerosis. CDR3 coding DNA: TGTGCCAGCAGCCAATATCCCCCAGGGAGCTCTGGGGCCAACGTCCTGACTTTC. Translating it yields CASSQYPPGSSGANVLTF.